This T cell receptor beta chain was identified during a study of blood T cell repertoires in COVID-19 (dated by TCRdb to about 2020). Looking at the study overall: Samples from collaborators originated in the United States, Italy and Spain and spanned both the acute and convalescent phases of COVID-19. The material from the prospective study consisted of cDNA or gDNA derived from T cells, B-cell-depleted T cells, or PBMCs. Deeply sampled blood TCRbeta repertoires from subjects exposed to, actively infected with, or recovered from COVID-19 were included in the dataset. The repertoires were made available in a free public database intended to serve as a resource for research on the immune response to SARS-CoV-2. The samples were drawn from two sources: the first 160 participants of the ongoing ImmuneRACE study, and 1,254 subjects contributed by 6 global collaborators. The sample metadata nearly always contained a de-identified subject ID, COVID-19 status, age in years and sex. HLA class I and class II types, where available, came from metadata supplied by the sample provider rather than from assay-based typing. The investigation overall reported the following: The quantity of clinical and demographic metadata differed by source and by participant and was supplied without curation.

TCRbeta CDR3 regions were amplified from genomic DNA using the immunoSEQ Assay, a bias-controlled multiplex PCR. The study's own analysis went as follows. The number of nucleated cells in each sample was estimated from the amplification of reference gene primers within the assay. Sequence reads were collapsed and filtered to measure the absolute abundance of every unique TCRbeta CDR3 rearrangement. For each sample, productive Simpson clonality was calculated as the square root of Simpson's diversity index over productive rearrangements. TCRdb provides this immuneACCESS table in a form limited to in-frame rearrangements. Some clones are lacking; in checked studies, under half of them reflect an unresolved V gene, and why the rest are absent is not known. From that table come the V and J calls and clone size; the DNA was used to work out D and trimming. For this sample the table gives some 400,000 clones, of which 90% were detected only once. 6.5% of the sample goes to the ten largest clones.

Whole blood was collected in K2EDTA tubes by collaborating institutions according to the institutions' own protocols. For TCRbeta analysis, collaborators shipped samples as frozen whole blood, isolated PBMCs, or DNA extracted from either of those sample types. V drops 6 bases and J drops 5 bases, leaving 15 bases in between. From the cysteine through the phenylalanine, the CDR3 covers 14 amino acids. Only the CDR3 portion is preserved as DNA: 42 bases, with reading frame beginning at the first base. The germline V gene supplies CDR1 MNHEY and CDR2 SVGAGI. This clone was observed once. Its antigen is unknown. Base qualities are missing; no much larger clone stands one base away.

The receptor's source is a man younger than 35 with active or convalescent COVID-19. The chain joins TRBV6-5 to TRBJ2-3; 5 matching bases give a weak D call of TRBD1. Sequenced sample: peripheral blood. CDR3 loop: CASRTRSQGDTQYF. The DNA sequence is TGTGCCAGCAGAACCCGGAGCCAGGGAGATACGCAGTATTTT.